This T cell receptor beta chain was observed in a study of shared clonotypes between healthy human individuals. The study's findings and limits: The rarefaction results pointed to incomplete sorted-subset sequencing despite large depth.

The germline V gene has CDR1 SGHDT and CDR2 YYEEEE. The CDR3 covers 14 residues. Germline trimming cut 2 bases from V and 2 bases from J; bases unmatched to any gene: 1. The table came from immunoSEQ multiplex PCR; TCRdb's copy has only in-frame clones and leaves some out. The table includes about 2 million clones, less than 95% detected once. The sample holds a few counts of this clone. Its antigen is not identified. Other DNA variants within this sample encode the same CDR3. Cells designated naive CD8 were CD45RO-negative and were positively selected for CCR7, with terminally differentiated effector memory CD45RA+ cells excluded. The donors, healthy adults who were HIV-negative, had experienced no recent acute infections or vaccinations.

The V gene is TRBV5-6, the J gene TRBJ2-7, with 10 bases matching TRBD1. This receptor was identified in a man between 18 and 35 years old in good health. Sequences were obtained from naive CD8+ T cells sorted from blood. This chain's CDR3 is CASSFGTGAYEQYF. In DNA form, the CDR3 reads TGTGCCAGCAGCTTTGGGACAGGGGCCTACGAGCAGTACTTC.